This T cell receptor (beta chain) was profiled in a study of cytomegalovirus exposure and HLA in healthy donors. At the level of the study: Of all 370 or so donors who were genotyped, about 84% belonged to the Caucasian-associated ancestry cluster.

Primers for the PCR totalled 60 Vbeta and 13 Jbeta. Only in-frame clones appear in the TCRdb table, and some are missing; sequencing was by immunoSEQ multiplex PCR. The sample carries 130,000 to 150,000 clones, 65% to 90% recorded once. This clone occurred a few times. Its antigen is not identified. General study findings and limits: Among immune exposure information, only CMV serostatus was available.

The germline CDR1 and CDR2 sequences are MNHNS and SASEGT. The trim removed 6 bases at V and 3 bases at J, leaving 8 bases unmatched. CDR3 length equals 15 residues. Sequenced sample: PBMCs. This chain connects TRBV6-1 to TRBJ2-7; 10 nucleotides align to TRBD2. The TCR was taken from a woman in her thirties in good health and CMV-seronegative. CDR3 nucleotide sequence: TGTGCCAGCAGCCAGGGACTAGCGTTGATCTACGAGCAGTACTTC. It specifies CASSQGLALIYEQYF.